This T cell receptor (beta chain) appears in the sequencing data of a study of cytomegalovirus exposure and HLA in healthy donors. PCR primers comprised 60 Vbeta and 13 Jbeta primers. Authors' analysis steps: In a later analysis, the count reached some 88 million unique TCR beta chains, with 10 million to 11 million shared. Using immunoSEQ multiplex PCR, the repertoire was profiled, and TCRdb retains in-frame clones only, with some absent. The DNA gave D and trimming, while V, J and clone size come from that table. The data contain 100,000 to 150,000 clones, 80% of them singletons. To note about this clone: What it binds is not known.

This CDR3 is 15 amino acids long. Germline CDR1 and CDR2: SGHVS and FNYEAQ. V dropped 6 bases and J dropped 7; count of bases not matched to a gene: 10. Whole-study findings and limits: Among the CMV-associated chains, three were confirmed in vitro as specific for CMV antigens. It was reported in a later analysis that an Asian-associated ancestry cluster showed fewer N-insertions than the roughly 620-donor mean. The likely origin of a cluster of highly shared sequence variants was a sequencing artifact.

The TCR sequence derives from a female donor in good health and CMV-seropositive. Sequences were obtained from PBMCs. This chain uses TRBV7-6 with TRBJ2-1, with 9 bases matching TRBD1. The CDR3 DNA reads TGTGCCAGCAGTCGACAGGGGGGAAGGTTAAATGAGCAGTTCTTC. Encoded protein: CASSRQGGRLNEQFF.